The sequence of this TCR beta chain was determined in a study of glioma-infiltrating T cells after dendritic cell vaccination. Study information: Between the early 2000s and the early 2010s, patients got autologous tumor lysate-pulsed dendritic cell vaccines.

The V gene end was trimmed by 3 bases and the J gene end by 1 base; junction bases not matched to a gene: 1. CDR1 and CDR2 (germline): SGHAT, FQNNGV. This CDR3 spans 15 amino acids. TCRB CDR3 was amplified from 2 ug genomic DNA or less. Only in-frame clones appear in the TCRdb table, and some are missing; sequencing was by immunoSEQ multiplex PCR. The sample yields tens of thousands of clones, around 81% seen once. The chain couples TRBV11-2 to TRBJ2-3; 10 bases agree with TRBD2. The sequence came from a human donor with glioblastoma. The source material was blood, sampled before dendritic cell vaccination. This chain's CDR3 is CASSFGLAGTDTQYF. The CDR3 DNA reads as TGTGCCAGCAGCTTTGGACTAGCGGGCACAGATACGCAGTATTTT.